This T cell receptor beta chain derives from a study of human T cells and chemical hapten exposure (dated by TCRdb to about 2021). With respect to the entire study: For sensitization, 2% DPC in acetone was applied to a roughly 2 cm by roughly 2 cm area of upper inner arm skin. Alopecia areata with under or over 50% scalp involvement, alopecia totalis and alopecia universalis were represented in the patient cohort, which was mostly female. The libraries were sequenced as a pool, and the TCR yield per sample differed mostly because of small variations in library volumes within the pool. Patch tests used Finn chambers with 0.01% DPC on the upper back, scored after 6 days by International Contact Dermatitis Research Group standards. Blood was sampled from patients pre-sensitization (week 0) and at 2, 6 and about 24 weeks after DPC sensitization. Throughout the study period of 20 to 25 weeks, patients also received therapeutic DPC doses to the scalp every week. In alopecia patients, the study followed how the peripheral blood TCR repertoire changed in vivo over primary and secondary sensitization to diphenylcyclopropenone (DPC), a hapten. Roughly 30 alopecia patients gave blood for TCR sequencing at one to four time points (pre-sensitization, 2, 6 and 24 weeks). What the work shows at the level of the full study, not this receptor alone: A positive correlation was found between the number of PT1 expanded TCRs and patch test score, with significance reached at thresholds 8, 16 and 32 but not 4. Because every patient had alopecia, a presumed autoimmune disease, the patients' immune response might differ from that of healthy individuals. DPC sensitization did not change how many TCRs were above 1 in 1000 frequency, and no evidence was found of alterations in global repertoire structure. Repeated subsampling changed both the strength of the expansion versus patch-test correlation and the threshold at which that correlation became significant. Compared with pre-sensitization or healthy control sets, expanded TCRs formed significantly more large CDR3 similarity clusters, which is consistent with antigen-driven responses.

Trimming accounts for 6 bases at V and 0 bases at J, while the number of junction bases matched to no gene is 13. CDR1 ENHRY and CDR2 SYGVKD are derived from the germline V gene. The CDR3, cysteine through phenylalanine, is 18 amino acids long. The read is trimmed to its CDR3 DNA, 54 bases read in frame from base 1. Per the publication, the time point label means: patch test 1, 2 weeks after DPC sensitization. In the paper's terms, the treatment or condition label means: therapeutic diphenylcyclopropenone sensitization with weekly scalp DPC. At every patch-test visit, the blood draw took place before the patch test was put on. Patients were considered eligible if aged 18 to 70, diagnosed with alopecia and deemed suitable for DPC therapy, and patients were excluded if pregnant. Total RNA was isolated from unfractionated whole blood collected in Tempus Blood RNA tubes. Library method: RACE. Instrument on record: NextSeq 500. During library preparation, unique molecular identifiers were attached to individual cDNA molecules so that TCRs could be counted in a quantitative, reproducible way. From each blood RNA sample, both TCR alpha and TCR beta chains were sequenced. The authors' pipeline ran thus. The median number of TCRs per sample was approximately 93,000, ranging from 23,224 to 690,600. V, J and CDR3 annotation of the TCR reads was performed with the Decombinator software suite. Every sample was subsampled to the same number of TCRs (28,000) for the PS versus PT1 abundance plots. TCRs were defined as expanded if absent before sensitization and observed at least eight times at the 2-week time point. TCRdb reprocessed the public reads (quality trimming at Q25 with fastp, clone calling with MiXCR) and kept in-frame beta chains. Rows are unified per CDR3 protein, each entry keeping the most common DNA and genes. TCRdb's processing, not the authors', yielded these V and J calls. A total of 180,000 or so distinct CDR3 sequences appear in this sample, 14% of them only once. 1.7% of the sample comes from the top ten.

Only a few counts were recorded for this clonotype. No antigen is known for it. Base qualities are not recorded, but no much larger clone differs from it by a single base. This TCR derives from a woman between 25 and 40 years old with alopecia areata. Some clones in this sample may be carry-over from other donors' samples. Here the sequenced sample was whole blood, taken in connection with sensitization to the hapten diphenylcyclopropenone (DPC). Recombination linked TRBV10-3 to TRBJ2-1, with 8 bases aligning to TRBD2. The CDR3 sequence is CAISLGGAGASSYNEQFF. Read as DNA, the sequence is TGTGCCATCAGCCTCGGGGGAGCGGGGGCTAGCTCCTACAATGAGCAGTTCTTC.